This entry lists 8 T cell receptor beta chains sequenced from one sample in a study of CD4 T cells in relation to SARS-CoV-2 and coronaviruses. The data were produced by immunoSEQ multiplex PCR, yet TCRdb's version contains in-frame clones alone and is incomplete. The sample records around 25,000 clones, around 78% being singletons. The unexposed donors gave CD4+ T cells in about 2010-2019, prior to COVID-19. Isolation of CD4+ T cells took place after less than 11 days in culture. Their cognate antigens are unknown. Sequencing was performed on CD4+ T cells from PBMCs, cultured in vitro. Receptor source: a human donor in good health.

The V and J genes are TRBV7-9 and TRBJ1-2; D not resolved. Trimming removed 5 bases from V and 7 bases from J, with 11 bases in between. This CDR3 is 12 amino acids long. Germline V gene sequence: CDR1 SEHNR, CDR2 FQNEAQ (reference sequence). For the CDR3, the DNA is TGTGCCAGCAGCCCTCATTCGGGTGGCTACACCTTC. Translation: CASSPHSGGYTF.

This sequence joins TRBV11-2 and TRBJ2-3; 8 positions agree with TRBD2. The V gene's germline CDR1 is SGHAT and CDR2 FQNNGV. This CDR3 has 15 residues. Trimming removed 4 bases from V and 1 base from J; junction bases left unmatched: 4. CDR3: CASSSPTSGTDTQYF. CDR3 nucleotide sequence: TGTGCCAGCAGCTCCCCGACTAGCGGCACAGATACGCAGTATTTT.

The J gene is TRBJ1-1, the V gene TRBV5-1; D is ambiguous. In germline, CDR1 is SGHRS, CDR2 YFSETQ. The CDR3 extends over 14 amino acids. Trimming pared 0 bases from V and 1 base from J, leaving 7 bases between. CDR3 DNA: TGCGCCAGCAGCTTGGGATTGGGGAACACTGAAGCTTTCTTT. It translates to CASSLGLGNTEAFF. The whole variable domain, remainder taken from reference TRBV5-1 and TRBJ1-1, is KAGVTQTPRYLIKTRGQQVTLSCSPISGHRSVSWYQQTPGQGLQFLFEYFSETQRNKGNFPGRFSGRQFSNSRSEMNVSTLELGDSALYLCASSLGLGNTEAFFGQGTRLTVV.

CDR3: CASSVAGDGLAGGAGEQFF. The CDR3 DNA reads as TGTGCCAGCAGCGTAGCCGGCGATGGACTAGCGGGAGGGGCAGGTGAGCAGTTCTTC. The V call is TRBV9, the J call TRBJ2-1; TRBD2 agrees at 15 bases. The V and J ends lost 0 bases and 9 bases, in that order; junction bases with no gene match: 13. CDR1 and CDR2 (germline): SGDLS, YYNGEE. CDR3 length: 19 residues.

The J gene is TRBJ2-7, the V gene TRBV27, with no clear D. Germline loops: CDR1 MNHEY, CDR2 SMNVEV (reference sequence). The CDR3 is made up of 14 amino acids. V lost 3 bases, J lost 1 base, and 10 bases lay in between. CDR3 sequence: CASSLTILSYEQYF. The CDR3 DNA reads as TGTGCCAGCAGTTTGACAATATTGTCCTACGAGCAGTACTTC.

The sample holds a few counts of this clone. The CDR3 protein is CASSFGITEAFF. The CDR3 nucleotides are TGTGCCAGCAGCTTTGGAATAACTGAAGCTTTCTTT. This rearrangement joins TRBV7-2 to TRBJ1-1; D unresolved. CDR1 and CDR2 (germline): SGHTA, FQGNSA. Trimming pared 3 bases from V and 5 bases from J, leaving 7 bases between. The CDR3 sequence is 12 residues long.

This clone was detected a few times. V gene TRBV19 combines with J gene TRBJ2-3, with D unclear. Germline V gene lookup returns CDR1 LNHDA and CDR2 SQIVND (reference sequence). The V gene lost 7 bases and the J gene lost 7 bases, with 9 bases spanning the gap. This CDR3 comprises 11 residues. The CDR3 is CASKWGNTQYF. Here the CDR3 DNA reads TGTGCCAGTAAGTGGGGAAATACGCAGTATTTT.

This chain links TRBV5-1 with TRBJ2-7; TRBD1 matches at 11 bases. Germline loops: CDR1 SGHRS, CDR2 YFSETQ. J gave up 4 bases and V 5 bases, and 8 bases lay outside the gene matches. The CDR3 is 15 residues long. In DNA form, the CDR3 reads TGCGCCAGCAGTTCCGGACAGGGGGCGCAGTACGAGCAGTACTTC. Translated, it gives CASSSGQGAQYEQYF.